Sequencing of this T cell receptor beta chain was carried out in a study of blood T cell repertoires in COVID-19. Across the whole study: Samples taken during acute and convalescent COVID-19 were collected in the United States, Italy and Spain. Sources were T cells, B-cell-depleted T cells, or PBMCs; the material itself was cDNA or gDNA.

In the original workflow: Estimated nucleated cell counts came from reference gene primer amplification. Repertoires were generated with immunoSEQ multiplex PCR, while TCRdb's copy carries only in-frame clones and drops some. The V and J calls and clone size come from that table; D and trimming were worked out from the DNA. The sample records fewer than 400,000 clones, around nine tenths being singletons. This CDR3 has 15 amino acids. The ends lost 0 bases at V and 9 bases at J; junction bases unmatched: 3. The germline CDR1 and CDR2 sequences are SGDLS and YYNGEE. The sequenced sample consisted of peripheral blood. This receptor was obtained from a human donor in a cohort sampled during active COVID-19. The chain combines TRBV9 with TRBJ1-6; 10 bases match TRBD1. The CDR3 reads CASSVGDRGRSPLHF. As DNA, the CDR3 is TGTGCCAGCAGCGTAGGTGACAGGGGGCGTTCACCCCTCCACTTT.